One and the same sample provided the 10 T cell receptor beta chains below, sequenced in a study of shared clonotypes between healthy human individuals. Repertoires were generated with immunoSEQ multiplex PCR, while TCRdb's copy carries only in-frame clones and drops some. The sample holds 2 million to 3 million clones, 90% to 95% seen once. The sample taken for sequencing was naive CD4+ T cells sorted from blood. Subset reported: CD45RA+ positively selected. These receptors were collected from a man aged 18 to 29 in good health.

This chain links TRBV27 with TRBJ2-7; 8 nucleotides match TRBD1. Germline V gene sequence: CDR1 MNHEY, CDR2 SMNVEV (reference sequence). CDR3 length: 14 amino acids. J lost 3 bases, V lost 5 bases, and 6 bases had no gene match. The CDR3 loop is CASSPDRGFYEQYF. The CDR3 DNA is TGTGCCAGCAGTCCCGACAGGGGTTTCTACGAGCAGTACTTC.

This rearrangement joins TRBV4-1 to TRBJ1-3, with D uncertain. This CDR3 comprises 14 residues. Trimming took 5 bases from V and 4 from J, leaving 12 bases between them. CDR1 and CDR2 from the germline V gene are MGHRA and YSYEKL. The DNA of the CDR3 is TGCGCCAGCAGCGTAGAAACCGGCGGAAACACCATATATTTT. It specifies CASSVETGGNTIYF.

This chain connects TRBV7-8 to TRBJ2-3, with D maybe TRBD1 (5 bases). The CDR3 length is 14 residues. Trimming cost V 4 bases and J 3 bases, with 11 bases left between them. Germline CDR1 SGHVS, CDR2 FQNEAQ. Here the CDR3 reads CASSSRQLTDTQYF. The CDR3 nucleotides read TGTGCCAGCAGCTCCAGACAGCTTACAGATACGCAGTATTTT.

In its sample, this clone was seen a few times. The CDR3 coding sequence is TGCGCCAGCAGCCCAGACTCCGGCGCTGAAGCTTTCTTT. Amino acids: CASSPDSGAEAFF. This sequence joins TRBV5-1 and TRBJ1-1; D gene uncertain. Per the germline V gene, CDR1 is SGHRS and CDR2 is YFSETQ. This CDR3 has 13 amino acids. V lost 4 bases to trimming and J lost 6 bases, with 13 bases between them.

The CDR3 spells CASSTPRTSRAGELFF. CDR3 coding DNA: TGTGCCAGTAGTACGCCTAGGACTAGCAGGGCCGGGGAGCTGTTTTTT. This chain connects TRBV19 to TRBJ2-2, with 8 nucleotides matching TRBD2. CDR1 and CDR2 (germline): LNHDA, SQIVND (reference sequence). The CDR3 spans 16 residues. Trimming removed 4 bases from V and 6 bases from J; junction bases left unmatched: 10.

The CDR3 sequence is CASGRRPGQGVGTDTQYF. The CDR3 coding sequence is TGTGCCAGTGGGCGAAGACCGGGACAGGGAGTTGGCACAGATACGCAGTATTTT. The rearrangement joins TRBV19 to TRBJ2-3, with 9 bases lining up with TRBD1. The CDR3 runs 18 residues. Germline CDR1 reads LNHDA; CDR2 reads SQIVND (reference sequence). The trim removed 8 bases at V and 1 base at J, leaving 16 bases unmatched.

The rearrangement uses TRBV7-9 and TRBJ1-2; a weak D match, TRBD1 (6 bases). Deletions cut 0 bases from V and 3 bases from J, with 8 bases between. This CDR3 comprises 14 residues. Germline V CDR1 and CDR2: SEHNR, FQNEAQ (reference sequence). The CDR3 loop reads CASSLAGGDYGYTF. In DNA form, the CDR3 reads TGTGCCAGCAGCTTAGCAGGGGGTGACTATGGCTACACCTTC.

The CDR3 loop reads CASSLPSRPRTYTDTQYF. The DNA of the CDR3 is TGTGCCAGCAGCCTTCCTTCAAGGCCTAGGACCTACACAGATACGCAGTATTTT. This chain connects TRBV7-2 to TRBJ2-3; D not certain. The CDR3 loop spans 18 amino acids. Germline assignment: CDR1 SGHTA and CDR2 FQGNSA. Deletions cut 5 bases from V and 2 bases from J, with 23 bases between.

The CDR3 nucleotides read TGTGCCAGTTCAGGGTCCTATGGCAATCAGCCCCAGCATTTT. The encoded protein is CASSGSYGNQPQHF. This sequence joins TRBV19 and TRBJ1-5, with a tentative D call TRBD1 (5 bases). The CDR3 has 14 amino acids. Germline assignment: CDR1 LNHDA and CDR2 SQIVND (reference sequence). With 8 bases removed from V and 2 bases from J, the gap between germline ends came to 13 bases. Combining the CDR3 with reference TRBV19 and TRBJ1-5 gives the whole variable domain DGGITQSPKYLFRKEGQNVTLSCEQNLNHDAMYWYRQDPGQGLRLIYYSQIVNDFQKGDIAEGYSVSREKKESFPLTVTSAQKNPTAFYLCASSGSYGNQPQHFGDGTRLSIL.

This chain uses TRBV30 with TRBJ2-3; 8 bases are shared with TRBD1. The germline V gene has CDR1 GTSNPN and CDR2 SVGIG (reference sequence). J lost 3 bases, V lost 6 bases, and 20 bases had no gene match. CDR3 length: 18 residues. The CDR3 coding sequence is TGTGCCTGCACTCCTACTCATTATCGACAGGGGCGAACAGATACGCAGTATTTT. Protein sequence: CACTPTHYRQGRTDTQYF.